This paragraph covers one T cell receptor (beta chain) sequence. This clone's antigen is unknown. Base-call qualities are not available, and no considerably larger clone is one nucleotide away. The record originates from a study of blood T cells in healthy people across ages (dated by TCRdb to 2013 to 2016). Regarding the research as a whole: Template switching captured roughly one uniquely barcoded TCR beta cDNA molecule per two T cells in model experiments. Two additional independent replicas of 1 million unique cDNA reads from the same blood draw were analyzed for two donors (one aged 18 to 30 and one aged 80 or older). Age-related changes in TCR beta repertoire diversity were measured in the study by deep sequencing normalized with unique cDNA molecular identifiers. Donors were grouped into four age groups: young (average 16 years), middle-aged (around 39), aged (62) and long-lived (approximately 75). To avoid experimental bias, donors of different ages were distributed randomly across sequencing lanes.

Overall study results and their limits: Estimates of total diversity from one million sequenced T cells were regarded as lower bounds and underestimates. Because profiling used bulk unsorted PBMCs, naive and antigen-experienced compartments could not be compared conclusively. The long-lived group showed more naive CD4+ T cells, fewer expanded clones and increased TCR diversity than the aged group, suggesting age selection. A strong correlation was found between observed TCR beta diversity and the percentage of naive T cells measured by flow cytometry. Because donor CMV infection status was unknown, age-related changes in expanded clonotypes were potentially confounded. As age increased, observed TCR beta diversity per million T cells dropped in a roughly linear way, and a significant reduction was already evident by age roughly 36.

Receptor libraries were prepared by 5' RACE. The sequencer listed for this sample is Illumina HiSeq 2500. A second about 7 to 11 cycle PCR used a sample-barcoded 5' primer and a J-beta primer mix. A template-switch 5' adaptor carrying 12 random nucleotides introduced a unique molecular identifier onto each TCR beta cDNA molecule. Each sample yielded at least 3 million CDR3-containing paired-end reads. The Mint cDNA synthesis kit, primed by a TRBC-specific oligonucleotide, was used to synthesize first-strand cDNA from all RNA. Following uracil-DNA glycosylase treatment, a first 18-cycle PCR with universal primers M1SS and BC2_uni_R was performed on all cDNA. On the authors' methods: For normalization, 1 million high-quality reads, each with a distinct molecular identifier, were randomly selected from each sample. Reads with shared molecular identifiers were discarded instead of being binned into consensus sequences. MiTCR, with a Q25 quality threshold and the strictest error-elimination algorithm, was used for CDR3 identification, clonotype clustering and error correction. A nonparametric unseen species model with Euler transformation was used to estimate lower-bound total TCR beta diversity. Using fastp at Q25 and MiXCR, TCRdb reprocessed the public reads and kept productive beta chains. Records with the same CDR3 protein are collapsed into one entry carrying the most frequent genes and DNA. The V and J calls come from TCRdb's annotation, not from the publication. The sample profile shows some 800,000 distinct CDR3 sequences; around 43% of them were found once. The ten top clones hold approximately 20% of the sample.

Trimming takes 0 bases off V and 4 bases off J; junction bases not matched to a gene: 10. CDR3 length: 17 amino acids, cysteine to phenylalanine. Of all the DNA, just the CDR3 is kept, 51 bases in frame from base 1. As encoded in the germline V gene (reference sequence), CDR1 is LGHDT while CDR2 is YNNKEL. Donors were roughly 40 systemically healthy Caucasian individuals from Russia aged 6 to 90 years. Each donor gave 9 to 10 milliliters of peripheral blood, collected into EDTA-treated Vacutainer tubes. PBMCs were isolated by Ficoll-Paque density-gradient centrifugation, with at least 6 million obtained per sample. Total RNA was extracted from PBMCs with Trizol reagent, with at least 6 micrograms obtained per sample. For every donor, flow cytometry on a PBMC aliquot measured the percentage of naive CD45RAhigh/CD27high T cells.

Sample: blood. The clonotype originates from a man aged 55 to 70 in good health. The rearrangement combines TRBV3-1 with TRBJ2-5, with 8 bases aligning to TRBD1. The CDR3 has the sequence CASSQEIDRGRGETQYF. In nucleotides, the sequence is TGTGCCAGCAGCCAAGAAATCGACAGGGGAAGAGGAGAGACCCAGTACTTC.